This T cell receptor beta chain came from a study of OX40 agonist ivuxolimab in advanced cancers. General notes on the study: Ivuxolimab was a fully human IgG2 agonistic monoclonal antibody targeting the costimulatory receptor OX40 (CD134). Intravenous ivuxolimab was administered to patients every 2 weeks at six dose levels: 0.01, 0.1, 0.3, 1.5, 3 and 10 mg/kg. Of the 50 to 55 dose-escalation patients, hepatocellular carcinoma was present in around 20, melanoma in approximately 15, renal cell carcinoma in 9 and head and neck cancer in 9. In the dose-escalation cohort, roughly 80% of patients were male, and the mean age was around 60 years, with a range of roughly 20 to 85. Patients were allowed to have had prior anti-PD-1, anti-PD-L1 or anti-CTLA-4 therapy, and around 40% of the dose-escalation patients had previously received checkpoint inhibitors. Partial responses occurred in three dose-escalation patients, of whom one had hepatocellular carcinoma and two had cutaneous melanoma. The point of sequencing TCRbeta in the periphery was to test whether ivuxolimab changed TCR sequence diversity and drove clonal T-cell expansion. The monotherapy dose-escalation portion (N ≈ 50 patients) of the phase I ivuxolimab trial is reported in the paper.

Genomic DNA was extracted from sorted cells for sequencing of the TCRbeta CDR3 region. TCRbeta CDR3 regions were sequenced using the immunoSEQ Assay. Imported from immuneACCESS, the table was reduced by TCRdb to in-frame sequences with V and J called. These copies leave out some clones; in studies compared against another copy, an unresolved V gene accounts for under half, and the cause of the remainder is not known. The table for this sample lists about 83,000 clones; around 84% of them were counted only once. The top ten clonotypes cover approximately 2% of the sample. As encoded in the germline V gene, CDR1 is SGHRS while CDR2 is YFSETQ. Relative to germline, V is missing 5 bases and J is missing 0 bases, with 3 bases of the junction outside any gene match. Taken from cysteine to phenylalanine, the CDR3 has 14 residues. Only the CDR3 region is kept as DNA, spanning 42 bases read in frame from base 1.

Patients with a history of autoimmune disease or receiving systemic immunosuppression were excluded from the trial. In every dose cohort, peripheral blood was drawn for TCR sequencing at baseline, cycle 4 day 1, and cycle 7 day 1. Samples were obtained from an open-label, multicenter, first-in-human phase I dose-escalation trial of ivuxolimab. Adults with locally advanced or metastatic melanoma, renal cell carcinoma, hepatocellular carcinoma or head and neck squamous cell carcinoma were enrolled in the trial. Before TCR sequencing, CD4+ T cells and CD8+ T cells were sorted from peripheral blood as separate populations. Broad study findings and their caveats: On average, CD8+ T cells showed more expanded clones than CD4+ T cells after ivuxolimab. Antigen specificity was not determined for the clonally expanded peripheral T cells. In the 0.1-3.0 mg/kg groups, partial responders had among the lowest normalized peripheral clonal expansion, particularly in CD8+ T cells. At doses from 0.1 to 3.0 mg/kg, clonal expansion was seen in both CD4+ and CD8+ blood T cells between baseline and week 6. Low levels of normalized T-cell clonal expansion were also seen in some patients who did not respond.

On this clone: Its specific antigen is unknown. Base quality data are lacking; no much larger clone is found one base away.

Sample: CD4+ or CD8+ T cells sorted from blood, taken in a trial of the OX40 agonist ivuxolimab. The sequence came from an adult with an advanced solid tumor such as melanoma, head and neck, liver or kidney cancer. The chain uses TRBV5-1 and TRBJ2-3; 7 bases in the junction line up with TRBD1. DNA sequence: TGCGCCAGCAGTGGGGGACAGAGCACAGATACGCAGTATTTT. It specifies CASSGGQSTDTQYF.